The rows below give T cell receptor beta chains drawn from one sample of a study of patients and donors after allogeneic stem cell transplantation. One entry per CDR3 protein results from TCRdb running MiXCR on the RT-PCR reads. This table has about 57,000 distinct CDR3 sequences, 10% to 15% appearing once. Sequenced input: blood, either unsorted or a sorted T cell fraction (not recorded which). The receptors derive from a human donor who was either an allogeneic HSCT recipient or a stem cell or donor lymphocyte infusion donor (not recorded which). It is not recorded whose cells these are; they may come from a transplant donor. Both conserved end residues are part of each CDR3. Each record gives: D gene, V gene, clone size, J gene, CDR3 DNA, CDR3 protein. D genes are given only for firm matches. The listing skips clone size in some rows; elsewhere it reads once, few, many or a size class.

TRBD1	TRBV20-1	-	TRBJ2-2	TGCAGTGCTGGCCGGGACAGGGTTTCAGACACCGGGGAGCTGTTTTTT	CSAGRDRVSDTGELFF
TRBD1	TRBV6-5	few	TRBJ2-4	TGTGCCAGCAGTTACACGACAGGGATAGGGGTAGCCAAAAACATTCAGTACTTC	CASSYTTGIGVAKNIQYF
TRBD1	TRBV20-1	-	TRBJ2-1	TGCAGCACAGGGGGCGCGAGCTCCTACAATGAGCAGTTCTTC	CSTGGASSYNEQFF
TRBD1	TRBV5-1	few	TRBJ2-7	TGCGCCAGCAGCACCCCCTTGACAGGGGAATCCTACGAGCAGTACTTC	CASSTPLTGESYEQYF
TRBD2	TRBV10-3	many	TRBJ2-3	TGTGCCTCAGAACGCGGGAGCGGACCACCAGATACGCAGTATTTT	CASERGSGPPDTQYF
-	TRBV20-1	many	TRBJ2-7	TGCAGTGCTAGAGGTACTGCCGCCGGGAACGAGCAGTACTTC	CSARGTAAGNEQYF
-	TRBV12-3/TRBV12-4	many	TRBJ2-5	TGTGCCAGCAGACCGGGGGTTGAGACCCAGTACTTC	CASRPGVETQYF
-	TRBV11-2	few	TRBJ2-5	TGTGCCAGCAGCTTAGTTTTACTAAGCGGGCTCCACCAAGAGACCCAGTACTTC	CASSLVLLSGLHQETQYF
-	TRBV11-3	-	TRBJ2-1	TGTGCCAGCAGCTTCGACCCCCTCAGCTCCTACAATGAGCAGTTCTTC	CASSFDPLSSYNEQFF
-	TRBV18	many	TRBJ1-1	TGTGCCAGCTCACCACCCCCAGAACGGAACACTGAAGCTTTCTTT	CASSPPPERNTEAFF
TRBD1	TRBV5-6	few	TRBJ2-1	TGTGCCAGCAGCCCAAGACAGGGAACGAGCTCCTACAATGAGCAGTTCTTC	CASSPRQGTSSYNEQFF
-	TRBV12-3/TRBV12-4	many	TRBJ1-5	TGTGCCAGCAGTTTTGGAGGGGTAAATCAGCCCCAGCATTTT	CASSFGGVNQPQHF
-	TRBV29-1	few	TRBJ2-2	TGCAGCGTTGAAGAGCCGAATAGGAATAAGGAGCTGTTTTTT	CSVEEPNRNKELFF
-	TRBV20-1	-	TRBJ2-3	TGCAGTGCTACCCTCCTCCCGACAGCTAGCACAGATACGCAGTATTTT	CSATLLPTASTDTQYF
-	TRBV5-5	many	TRBJ1-1	TGTGCCAGCAGCTTCCCAAGGGTGGCGCCGGAAGCTTTCTTT	CASSFPRVAPEAFF
TRBD1	TRBV29-1	-	TRBJ2-1	TGCAGCGTTGAAGGGGGGACAGGAGATTACAATGAGCAGTTCTTC	CSVEGGTGDYNEQFF
TRBD2	TRBV12-3/TRBV12-4	many	TRBJ2-1	TGTGCCAGCCTCTATGGACTAGCTGAGCAGTTCTTC	CASLYGLAEQFF
-	TRBV30	many	TRBJ1-6	TGTGCCTGGAGTGGGGACTTACGTAATTCACCCCTCCACTTT	CAWSGDLRNSPLHF
TRBD2	TRBV24-1	few	TRBJ2-2	TGTGCCACCAGTGACCCGGGAGGGCCTCGGACCGGGGAGCTGTTTTTT	CATSDPGGPRTGELFF
-	TRBV5-1	-	TRBJ2-7	TGCGCCAGCAGCTTGGTGGGCGGAGGGGAGCAGTACTTC	CASSLVGGGEQYF
-	TRBV6-5	many	TRBJ1-1	TGTGCCAGCAGTTTTTTTGGGGGAAACACTGAAGCTTTCTTT	CASSFFGGNTEAFF
-	TRBV11-3	-	TRBJ2-2	TGTGCCAGCAGCTTAGATCTCCCCCCCTGGGCCCTTACCCGGGCTAACACCGGGGAGCTGTTTTTT	CASSLDLPPWALTRANTGELFF
-	TRBV20-1	many	TRBJ1-6	TGCAGTGCTACCAGGGGATACAATAATTCACCCCTCCACTTT	CSATRGYNNSPLHF
TRBD1	TRBV29-1	-	TRBJ2-7	TGCAGCGTTGACGGTTTAGGACAGGGGGCTAGGTCCGAGCAGTACTTC	CSVDGLGQGARSEQYF
-	TRBV27	-	TRBJ2-1	TGTGCCAGCAGTTTATTGACGGGAGTCTCCTACAATGAGCAGTTCTTC	CASSLLTGVSYNEQFF
-	TRBV6-5	many	TRBJ1-1	TGTGCCAGCAGTTACTCGACGGTGGGGGTAGCAGCTTTCTTT	CASSYSTVGVAAFF
-	TRBV12-3/TRBV12-4	-	TRBJ2-6	TGTGCCAGCAGCTTCCAGTGGGCTGGGGCCAACGTCCTGACTTTC	CASSFQWAGANVLTF
-	TRBV27	-	TRBJ2-7	TGTGCCAGCACCCAAAAGGGTTTAGACCGATACGAGCAGTACTTC	CASTQKGLDRYEQYF
TRBD2	TRBV18	few	TRBJ2-4	TGTGCCAGTACATCGGGGAGGGAGGAAAACATTCAGTACTTC	CASTSGREENIQYF
-	TRBV29-1	-	TRBJ1-1	TGCAGCGTTCGGGGCACTGAAGCTTTCTTT	CSVRGTEAFF
TRBD2	TRBV11-2	few	TRBJ2-5	TGTGCCAGCAGCGCGCTGGTAGCGGGAGAGACCCAGTACTTC	CASSALVAGETQYF
TRBD2	TRBV29-1	few	TRBJ2-1	TGCAGCGTTGAGGGACTAGCGGCCTACAATGAGCAGTTCTTC	CSVEGLAAYNEQFF
-	TRBV24-1	few	TRBJ1-1	TGTGCCACCAGTGACACGGGACCCTACTCTAAGGCTTTCTTT	CATSDTGPYSKAFF
TRBD1	TRBV7-3	-	TRBJ2-3	TGTGCCAGCAGCTTAGTGACAGGGGGTCTGGATACGCAGTATTTT	CASSLVTGGLDTQYF
-	TRBV7-9	many	TRBJ1-1	TGTGCCAGCAGCTTAAGACAGAGGAACACTGAAGCTTTCTTT	CASSLRQRNTEAFF
-	TRBV24-1	few	TRBJ1-1	TGTGCCACCAGTGATTTGTACCCGCCCCCGAACACTGAAGCTTTCTTT	CATSDLYPPPNTEAFF
-	TRBV12-3/TRBV12-4	many	TRBJ1-2	TGTGCCAGCAGTTTAGTGCTTTATGGCTACACCTTC	CASSLVLYGYTF
-	TRBV7-9	few	TRBJ2-7	TGTGCCAGCAGCATCGCCAACCTAGCAGGGCAGTACTTC	CASSIANLAGQYF
TRBD1	TRBV7-8	few	TRBJ1-2	TGTGCCAGCAGTTTAACAGGGGTGGTCTATGGCTACACCTTC	CASSLTGVVYGYTF
TRBD2	TRBV4-2	-	TRBJ2-3	TGTGCCAGCAGCCTAGCGGGCCCTAGCACAGATACGCAGTATTTT	CASSLAGPSTDTQYF
TRBD1	TRBV12-3/TRBV12-4	many	TRBJ1-2	TGTGCCAGCAGTTCCACAGGGGAAGGCTATGGCTACACCTTC	CASSSTGEGYGYTF